Below are 3 T cell receptor beta chains sequenced from a single sample in a study of blood T cell repertoires in COVID-19 (dated by TCRdb to 2018 to 2021). Libraries were built with the immunoSEQ multiplex PCR assay. TCRdb limited this immuneACCESS table to in-frame rearrangements with V and J called. A share of clones is missing; checked studies link under half to unresolved V genes, and the rest is unexplained. The table for this sample lists about 68,000 clones; over 75% of them were counted only once. The ten largest clones represent roughly 24% of the sample. Sequencing was carried out using peripheral blood. These receptors were taken from a man between 50 and 59 years old with acute or convalescent COVID-19.

The chain employs TRBV5-1 and TRBJ2-1; 7 positions agree with TRBD2. V gave up 4 bases and J gave up 4 bases; unmatched junction bases: 5. The germline gives CDR1 SGHRS, CDR2 YFSETQ. The CDR3 sequence is 14 residues long. The DNA of the CDR3 is TGCGCCAGCAGCCAACGCGGGGGTTACAATGAGCAGTTCTTC. Encoded protein: CASSQRGGYNEQFF. The entire variable domain, with the rest obtained from reference TRBV5-1 and TRBJ2-1, is as follows: KAGVTQTPRYLIKTRGQQVTLSCSPISGHRSVSWYQQTPGQGLQFLFEYFSETQRNKGNFPGRFSGRQFSNSRSEMNVSTLELGDSALYLCASSQRGGYNEQFFGPGTRLTVL.

This clone was observed a single time. V usage is TRBV19 and J usage is TRBJ1-5, with 9 nucleotides matching TRBD1. Germline V gene lookup returns CDR1 LNHDA and CDR2 SQIVND (reference sequence). The CDR3 extends over 16 amino acids. Trimming cost V 4 bases and J 6 bases; bases outside gene matches: 10. The CDR3 DNA sequence: TGTGCCAGTAGTACTTCGTGGGACAGGGAGACTCAGCCCCAGCATTTT. This sequence encodes CASSTSWDRETQPQHF. The full variable domain, its missing parts supplied by reference TRBV19 and TRBJ1-5, is DGGITQSPKYLFRKEGQNVTLSCEQNLNHDAMYWYRQDPGQGLRLIYYSQIVNDFQKGDIAEGYSVSREKKESFPLTVTSAQKNPTAFYLCASSTSWDRETQPQHFGDGTRLSIL.

This chain joins TRBV30 and TRBJ2-6; 8 bases line up with TRBD1. Trimming cost V 4 bases and J 2 bases; bases outside gene matches: 4. The CDR3 length is 15 residues. Germline-derived CDR1 and CDR2 are GTSNPN and SVGIG (reference sequence). The CDR3 region is CAWTPGQAGANVLTF. CDR3 sequence (DNA): TGTGCCTGGACCCCGGGACAGGCTGGGGCCAACGTCCTGACTTTC.